The present T cell receptor (beta chain) was sequenced within a study of blood T cell repertoires in COVID-19. In the original workflow: Amplifying reference gene primers gave estimates of nucleated cell counts. Generated by immunoSEQ multiplex PCR, the TCRdb table keeps only in-frame clones and is missing some. D and trimming were read from the DNA, whereas the V and J calls and clone size are those reported in that table. Of roughly 240,000 clones in the sample, around four fifths were seen once. From germline, CDR1 is SGHDT and CDR2 YYEEEE. The CDR3 consists of 14 residues. Deletions cut 4 bases from V and 3 bases from J, with 10 bases between. Only a few counts were recorded for this clone.

This sequence originates from a man aged 60 to 69 who had recovered from COVID-19. This chain connects TRBV5-6 to TRBJ2-2; D is uncertain. The sequenced sample consisted of peripheral blood. The CDR3 DNA follows: TGTGCCAGCAGCCTAGGATTCTACACCGGGGAGCTGTTTTTT. It encodes CASSLGFYTGELFF.